The sample holds a few counts of the clone carrying this T cell receptor beta chain. Antigen: not known. The germline V gene has CDR1 SNHLY and CDR2 FYNNEI. This CDR3 is 12 amino acids long. Trimming stripped 6 bases from V and 7 bases from J, with 13 bases between. This entry is derived from a study of cytotoxic CD8 clonotypes in ibrutinib-treated CLL. Looking at the study overall: Patients gave response samples after a median 12 months of treatment, range 6 to 36. Study-level findings and limits: Few clonotypes were public, and these shrank or held steady under treatment.

The data were produced by immunoSEQ multiplex PCR, yet TCRdb's version contains in-frame clones alone and is incomplete. The repertoire holds about 36,000 clones, with around 75% as singletons. The chain has TRBV2 and TRBJ2-7, with no clear D. This TCR derives from a human donor with chronic lymphocytic leukemia. The sequencing used PBMCs, collected at disease progression, from a patient treated with ibrutinib. The CDR3 region is CASRPNSGEQYF. CDR3 in DNA: TGTGCCAGCAGGCCAAACTCCGGGGAGCAGTACTTC.